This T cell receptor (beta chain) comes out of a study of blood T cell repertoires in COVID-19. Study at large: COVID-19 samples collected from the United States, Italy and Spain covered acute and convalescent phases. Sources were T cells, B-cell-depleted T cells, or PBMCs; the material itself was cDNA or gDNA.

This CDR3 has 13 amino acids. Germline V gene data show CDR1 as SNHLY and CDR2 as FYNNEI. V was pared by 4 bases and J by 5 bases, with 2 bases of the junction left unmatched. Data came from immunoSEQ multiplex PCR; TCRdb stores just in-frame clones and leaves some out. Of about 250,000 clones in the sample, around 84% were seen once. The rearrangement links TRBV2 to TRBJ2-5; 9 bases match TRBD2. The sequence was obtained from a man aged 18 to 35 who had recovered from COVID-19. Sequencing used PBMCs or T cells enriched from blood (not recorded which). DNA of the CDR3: TGTGCCAGCAGTGCTGGACTAGCGGAGACCCAGTACTTC. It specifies CASSAGLAETQYF.